One and the same sample provided the 29 T cell receptor beta chains below, sequenced in a study of cytomegalovirus exposure and HLA in healthy donors. The PCR had 60 Vbeta and 13 Jbeta primers. Clones were read by immunoSEQ multiplex PCR, and TCRdb kept only the in-frame ones, dropping some. In the table there are about 180,000 clones, roughly 84% of which are singletons. What was sequenced was PBMCs. The receptors originated from a girl aged 2-10 years in good health and CMV-seropositive.

This chain uses TRBV6-5 with TRBJ1-1; maybe TRBD1 (5 bases). The CDR3 has 16 residues. Germline V gene lookup returns CDR1 MNHEY and CDR2 SVGAGI. The V end lost 2 bases, the J end lost 2 bases, and 15 bases lay between the germline ends. The CDR3 bases are TGTGCCAGCAGTTACGCTGTCGGCAGGGTAAACACTGAAGCTTTCTTT. Its protein product is CASSYAVGRVNTEAFF.

The chain carries TRBV19 and TRBJ2-7, with 7 bases that match TRBD1. CDR3 length: 14 amino acids. Germline lookup yields CDR1 LNHDA and CDR2 SQIVND (reference sequence). V was pared by 5 bases and J by 7 bases, with 11 bases of the junction left unmatched. CDR3 sequence reads: CASSLRDRLGEQYF. Here the CDR3 DNA reads TGTGCCAGTAGTCTCCGGGACAGATTGGGTGAGCAGTACTTC.

This clone was observed once. The gene calls are TRBV27 and TRBJ1-1; a possible D gene is TRBD1 (5 bases). This CDR3 is 14 amino acids long. Germline-derived CDR1 and CDR2 are MNHEY and SMNVEV (reference sequence). V shed 5 bases and J shed 3 bases, with 13 bases lying between them. Here the CDR3 reads CASSGARTDTEAFF. CDR3 coding DNA: TGTGCCAGCAGTGGGGCCCGAACGGACACTGAAGCTTTCTTT.

The CDR3 DNA reads as TGTGCCAGTAGTACAGGACAACTCGGCGTCTATGGCTACACCTTC. Residues: CASSTGQLGVYGYTF. The chain recombines TRBV19 with TRBJ1-2; perhaps TRBD1 as D (5 bases). The CDR3 is 15 amino acids. Trimming took 4 bases from V and 4 from J, leaving 16 bases between them. Per the germline V gene, CDR1 is LNHDA and CDR2 is SQIVND (reference sequence).

CDR3 loop: CASSLGVGTGGADTQYF. The CDR3 DNA sequence: TGTGCCAGCAGCTTAGGGGTTGGGACAGGGGGCGCAGATACGCAGTATTTT. The chain carries TRBV11-1 and TRBJ2-3; the match to TRBD1 covers 12 bases. Germline CDR1 reads SGHAT; CDR2 reads FQDESV (reference sequence). The CDR3 is 17 amino acids. The J segment lost 4 bases and the V segment lost 1 base, leaving 6 bases of the junction unmatched.

This clone came up a few times. The rearrangement links TRBV6-6 to TRBJ1-1; no firm D call. The CDR3 has 14 amino acids. Germline V gene lookup returns CDR1 MNHNY and CDR2 SVGAGI (reference sequence). V dropped 2 bases and J dropped 7 bases, with 14 bases sitting between them. In nucleotides, the CDR3 is TGTGCCAGCAGTTACGGATCCCCCGGAGTTGAAGCTTTCTTT. The encoded protein is CASSYGSPGVEAFF.

This clone was seen a few times. The chain couples TRBV25-1 to TRBJ1-2; possibly TRBD1 for D (6 bases). Germline CDR1 reads MGHDK; CDR2 reads SYGVNS. The CDR3 extends over 17 amino acids. Trimming shortened V by 1 base and J by 0 bases, and 15 bases separated the two germline ends. CDR3 protein: CASSELSQGLSNYGYTF. CDR3 in DNA: TGTGCCAGCAGTGAATTATCACAGGGCCTATCTAACTATGGCTACACCTTC.

The count of this clone is one. This chain uses TRBV7-8 with TRBJ2-6; the D gene is possibly TRBD2 (5 bases). The V gene lost 6 bases and the J gene lost 0 bases, with 21 bases spanning the gap. The CDR3 has 19 amino acids. Germline CDR1 and CDR2: SGHVS and FQNEAQ. CDR3 bases: TGTGCCAGCAGTTTACGAGCGGTCCGGGCCCCCTCTGGGGCCAACGTCCTGACTTTC. Protein: CASSLRAVRAPSGANVLTF.

The genes are TRBV6-6 and TRBJ2-5; 8 bases align to TRBD2. Germline V lookup: CDR1 MNHNY, CDR2 SVGAGI (reference sequence). V shed 7 bases, J shed 5 bases, and the junction held 6 bases outside the gene matches. The CDR3 is made up of 13 amino acids. The CDR3 is CASTERETETQYF. The CDR3 region has the DNA TGTGCCAGCACTGAGCGGGAGACGGAGACCCAGTACTTC.

This chain connects TRBV5-4 to TRBJ2-3, with D possibly matching TRBD2 (6 bases). Germline V gene lookup returns CDR1 SGHNT and CDR2 YYREEE (reference sequence). Trimming cost V 1 base and J 4 bases, with 10 bases left between them. This CDR3 is 14 amino acids long. Written as DNA, the CDR3 is TGTGCCAGCAGCTTGACAACGGGGGCAGATACGCAGTATTTT. As protein: CASSLTTGADTQYF. The variable domain in full, completed from reference TRBV5-4 and TRBJ2-3, reads ETGVTQSPTHLIKTRGQQVTLRCSSQSGHNTVSWYQQALGQGPQFIFQYYREEENGRGNFPPRFSGLQFPNYSSELNVNALELDDSALYLCASSLTTGADTQYFGPGTRLTVL.

The chain recombines TRBV5-4 with TRBJ2-3; 7 bases are shared with TRBD2. Per the germline V gene, CDR1 is SGHNT and CDR2 is YYREEE (reference sequence). This CDR3 contains 15 residues. With 0 bases clipped from V and 4 bases from J, the junction kept 5 bases outside the gene matches. CDR3 nucleotides: TGTGCCAGCAGCTTGGGCGCCGGGGGGTCAGATACGCAGTATTTT. Its translation is CASSLGAGGSDTQYF.

The chain joins TRBV5-5 to TRBJ1-1; no firm D call. CDR3 length equals 14 residues. Trimming cost V 4 bases and J 1 base, with 11 bases left between them. Germline V gives CDR1 SGHKS, CDR2 YYEKEE (reference sequence). This chain's CDR3 is CASSPPSRNTEAFF. CDR3 nucleotides: TGTGCCAGCAGCCCACCGTCCAGGAACACTGAAGCTTTCTTT.

The genes are TRBV11-3 and TRBJ2-3; unclear D gene. Germline values: CDR1 SGHNT, CDR2 YENEEA. The CDR3 loop spans 12 amino acids. V lost 3 bases to trimming and J lost 8 bases, with 9 bases between them. The CDR3 nucleotides read TGTGCCAGCAGCTTCCCGACTCGTACGCAGTATTTT. This gives the protein CASSFPTRTQYF.

This rearrangement joins TRBV27 to TRBJ1-6; D is ambiguous. This CDR3 contains 17 residues. V lost 5 bases and J lost 7, with 21 bases in between. Germline CDR1 reads MNHEY; CDR2 reads SMNVEV (reference sequence). CDR3 region: CASSPLLGLEANSPLHF. Written as DNA, the CDR3 is TGTGCCAGCAGTCCCCTGTTAGGTTTGGAGGCCAATTCACCCCTCCACTTT.

J is TRBJ1-2 and V is TRBV30; D is possibly TRBD1 (5 bases). The length of the CDR3 is 10 residues. The V gene lost 7 bases and the J gene lost 8 bases, with 11 bases spanning the gap. Germline V CDR1 and CDR2: GTSNPN, SVGIG (reference sequence). The CDR3 here is CASDTGGYTF. For the CDR3, the DNA is TGTGCCTCGGACACCGGAGGCTACACCTTC.

The chain couples TRBV5-1 to TRBJ2-3; 8 bases line up with TRBD2. In germline, CDR1 is SGHRS, CDR2 YFSETQ. The CDR3 totals 17 residues. The trim removed 0 bases at V and 3 bases at J, leaving 9 bases unmatched. Here the CDR3 DNA reads TGCGCCAGCAGCTTGGGTGGAAGCGGGAGAAGGACAGATACGCAGTATTTT. Its protein is CASSLGGSGRRTDTQYF.

This chain uses TRBV6-1 with TRBJ2-2; D gene unclear. Germline V CDR1 and CDR2: MNHNS, SASEGT. With 4 bases removed from V and 7 bases from J, the gap between germline ends came to 13 bases. The CDR3 consists of 14 residues. Here the CDR3 DNA reads TGTGCCAGCAGTGCCCGGGTCCGGAGCGGGGAGCTGTTTTTT. The encoded protein is CASSARVRSGELFF.

This rearrangement joins TRBV5-4 to TRBJ1-2; D is perhaps TRBD1 (5 bases). Trimming removed 4 bases from V and 5 bases from J, with 15 bases in between. Looked up from germline, CDR1 is SGHNT and CDR2 is YYREEE (reference sequence). This CDR3 contains 14 residues. In DNA, the CDR3 is TGTGCCAGCAGCCTGGTTGGGGCAAGGTATGGCTACACCTTC. It yields the protein CASSLVGARYGYTF. The entire variable domain, with the rest obtained from reference TRBV5-4 and TRBJ1-2, is as follows: ETGVTQSPTHLIKTRGQQVTLRCSSQSGHNTVSWYQQALGQGPQFIFQYYREEENGRGNFPPRFSGLQFPNYSSELNVNALELDDSALYLCASSLVGARYGYTFGSGTRLTVV.

The chain recombines TRBV9 with TRBJ2-4; D is undetermined. The CDR3 loop spans 11 amino acids. Trimming pared 1 base from V and 8 bases from J, leaving 4 bases between. CDR1 SGDLS and CDR2 YYNGEE come from the germline V gene. The CDR3 spells CASSVQYIQYF. In DNA form, the CDR3 reads TGTGCCAGCAGCGTACAGTACATTCAGTACTTC.

The chain's CDR3 is CASSASGVGELFF. In DNA form, the CDR3 reads TGTGCCAGCAGTGCTTCAGGGGTCGGGGAGCTGTTTTTT. The chain recombines TRBV28 with TRBJ2-2, with D possibly matching TRBD1 (6 bases). The CDR3 extends over 13 amino acids. Deletions cut 5 bases from V and 7 bases from J, with 11 bases between. From germline, CDR1 is MDHEN and CDR2 SYDVKM.

This clone has only a few counts. The chain is built from TRBV10-3 and TRBJ1-2, with a tentative D call TRBD1 (5 bases). V gave up 2 bases and J gave up 13 bases, with 14 bases separating them. From germline, CDR1 is ENHRY and CDR2 SYGVKD. The CDR3 consists of 12 residues. The CDR3 here is CAISEGAGGTTF. DNA of the CDR3: TGTGCCATCAGTGAGGGGGCAGGTGGAACCACCTTC.

V usage is TRBV10-3 and J usage is TRBJ2-3, with TRBD2 identical over 9 bases. Losses at the gene ends were 8 bases for V and 0 bases for J; bases not matched to a gene: 21. Germline CDR1 is ENHRY and CDR2 is SYGVKD. The CDR3 is made up of 20 amino acids. CDR3 nucleotide sequence: TGTGCCATCTCATCCCCGAGAGCGGGGGGCTCCACCCATAGCACAGATACGCAGTATTTT. As protein: CAISSPRAGGSTHSTDTQYF.

The chain joins TRBV25-1 to TRBJ2-1; a possible D gene is TRBD1 (6 bases). With 7 bases removed from V and 5 bases from J, the gap between germline ends came to 18 bases. This CDR3 has 15 residues. Germline V gene sequence: CDR1 MGHDK, CDR2 SYGVNS. The CDR3 sequence is CASTNDRTPNNEQFF. The CDR3 nucleotides read TGTGCCAGCACTAACGACAGGACCCCTAACAATGAGCAGTTCTTC.

The V call is TRBV27, the J call TRBJ2-7; 12 bases are shared with TRBD1. This CDR3 is 15 amino acids long. Germline V gene lookup returns CDR1 MNHEY and CDR2 SMNVEV (reference sequence). V was clipped by 5 bases and J by 5 bases; unmatched bases: 7. The CDR3 loop reads CASSPRDRGRDEQYF. CDR3 nucleotide sequence: TGTGCCAGCAGTCCTCGGGACAGGGGGCGCGACGAGCAGTACTTC.

This chain links TRBV5-4 with TRBJ2-3; TRBD1 aligns across 7 bases. Germline-derived CDR1 and CDR2 are SGHNT and YYREEE (reference sequence). The CDR3 runs to 15 residues. After removal of 4 bases from V and 1 base from J, the junction contained 6 bases not matched to a gene. This CDR3 reads CASSPTGSGTDTQYF. The CDR3 bases are TGTGCCAGCAGCCCGACAGGGAGTGGCACAGATACGCAGTATTTT.

CDR3 DNA sequence: TGTGCCAGCAGTGTAATCCCACGGACTCCTAATGAAAAACTGTTTTTT. Its translation is CASSVIPRTPNEKLFF. The rearrangement uses TRBV2 and TRBJ1-4; D call uncertain. Germline CDR1 is SNHLY and CDR2 is FYNNEI. V shed 4 bases and J shed 3 bases, with 15 bases lying between them. This CDR3 spans 16 amino acids.

This clone was detected once. This chain links TRBV10-3 with TRBJ2-1; a weak D match, TRBD2 (6 bases). This CDR3 contains 14 residues. Germline V lookup: CDR1 ENHRY, CDR2 SYGVKD. V was trimmed by 9 bases and J by 3 bases, leaving 15 bases between them. The CDR3 nucleotides are TGTGCCATGGCCGAGGAGGGATTCTACAATGAGCAGTTCTTC. Its protein is CAMAEEGFYNEQFF.

This clone appeared a single time. J is TRBJ2-5 and V is TRBV30; possibly TRBD1 for D (5 bases). V was cut by 4 bases and J by 2 bases, with 11 bases left in between. The CDR3 runs 13 residues. Per germline, CDR1 GTSNPN and CDR2 SVGIG (reference sequence). The CDR3 sequence is CAWNRPFQETQYF. CDR3 coding DNA: TGTGCCTGGAACAGGCCGTTTCAAGAGACCCAGTACTTC.

This clone was seen many times. The J gene is TRBJ2-7, the V gene TRBV7-8, with a weak D call TRBD1 (6 bases). Germline CDR1 is SGHVS and CDR2 is FQNEAQ. This CDR3 is built from 15 residues. Deletions cut 5 bases from V and 2 bases from J, with 16 bases between. The CDR3 loop reads CASSMDSWTAYEQYF. The CDR3 DNA is TGTGCCAGCAGCATGGACAGTTGGACTGCCTACGAGCAGTACTTC.